Listed here are 8 T cell receptor beta chains from one sample, sequenced in a study of a mutant IDH1 vaccine in newly diagnosed glioma. As to time point: week 35, safety follow-up. Each dose delivered 300 ug of mutant IDH1 20-mer peptide subcutaneously with imiquimod. Clones were sequenced by immunoSEQ multiplex PCR, and TCRdb holds only the in-frame ones, with some missing. Among tens of thousands of clones listed, around 84% were seen once. The antigens these receptors bind are not known. Source: PBMCs, taken from a glioma patient whose treatment included an IDH1 peptide vaccine. Receptors were obtained from a man aged 25 to 40 with glioma.

V is TRBV4-3 and J is TRBJ1-2; 9 nucleotides align to TRBD1. The CDR3 has 16 residues. CDR1 and CDR2 from the germline V gene are LGHNA and YSLEER. V lost 0 bases to trimming and J lost 4 bases; unmatched junction nucleotides: 6. The CDR3 DNA is TGCGCCAGCAGCCAAGACTCGGCACAGGGGGCCTATGGCTACACCTTC. This translates into CASSQDSAQGAYGYTF.

Only one count was recorded for this clone. The V and J genes are TRBV9 and TRBJ1-4; D is unresolved. The CDR3 contains 14 residues. In germline, CDR1 is SGDLS, CDR2 YYNGEE. The ends were cut back, 4 bases at V and 7 bases at J, with 14 bases in the middle. CDR3 nucleotide sequence: TGTGCCAGCAGCCCCCGAACCGGGTCTGAAAAACTGTTTTTT. This codes for CASSPRTGSEKLFF.

As regards this clone: Relative to the germline gene, one junction end is altered; a read error may explain this. The CDR3 loop reads CASNLGQHSPLHF. The CDR3 DNA is TGTGCCAGCAACTTAGGTCAACATTCACCCCTCCACTTT. The V call is TRBV7-2, the J call TRBJ1-6; no definite D call. The CDR3 extends over 13 amino acids. Germline values: CDR1 SGHTA, CDR2 FQGNSA.

The rearrangement uses TRBV29-1 and TRBJ1-2; possibly TRBD1 for D (6 bases). V was shortened by 3 bases and J by 8 bases, with 16 bases between the two germline ends. The CDR3 has 13 amino acids. CDR1 and CDR2 (germline): SQVTM, ANQGSEA. CDR3 protein: CSVEGTGRKGYTF. The CDR3 DNA follows: TGCAGCGTTGAGGGTACAGGGAGAAAGGGCTACACCTTC.

The genes are TRBV28 and TRBJ2-2; 9 nucleotides match TRBD1. Germline CDR1 MDHEN, CDR2 SYDVKM. The CDR3 covers 17 residues. V was pared by 5 bases and J by 4 bases, with 11 bases of the junction left unmatched. The CDR3 region is CASSRDRVLGFTGELFF. The DNA for the CDR3 is TGTGCCAGCAGTCGGGACAGGGTATTGGGTTTCACCGGGGAGCTGTTTTTT.

The rearrangement uses TRBV19 and TRBJ2-2; D uncertain. Germline-derived CDR1 and CDR2 are LNHDA and SQIVND (reference sequence). Trimming took off 2 bases at V and 2 bases at J, with 12 bases between the two ends. The CDR3 extends over 16 amino acids. The CDR3 protein is CASSIYGGANTGELFF. CDR3 DNA sequence: TGTGCCAGTAGTATATACGGTGGTGCAAACACCGGGGAGCTGTTTTTT.

Note on this clone: The germline gene is not matched at one end of the junction; a read error may be the cause. The chain employs TRBV30 and TRBJ1-5; D perhaps matches TRBD1 (5 bases). Germline V gene lookup returns CDR1 GTSNPN and CDR2 SVGIG (reference sequence). This CDR3 spans 13 amino acids. CDR3 protein: CAWNPDRSQPRHF. The CDR3 nucleotides are TGTGCCTGGAATCCCGACAGAAGTCAGCCCCGGCATTTT.

This chain joins TRBV29-1 and TRBJ2-7; tentative D call: TRBD1 (6 bases). There are 13 residues in the CDR3. Germline V gives CDR1 SQVTM, CDR2 ANQGSEA. Trimming shortened V by 6 bases and J by 3 bases, and 15 bases separated the two germline ends. Written as DNA, the CDR3 is TGCAGCGTAGCAAATAGGGGGAACTACGAGCAGTACTTC. This translates into CSVANRGNYEQYF.